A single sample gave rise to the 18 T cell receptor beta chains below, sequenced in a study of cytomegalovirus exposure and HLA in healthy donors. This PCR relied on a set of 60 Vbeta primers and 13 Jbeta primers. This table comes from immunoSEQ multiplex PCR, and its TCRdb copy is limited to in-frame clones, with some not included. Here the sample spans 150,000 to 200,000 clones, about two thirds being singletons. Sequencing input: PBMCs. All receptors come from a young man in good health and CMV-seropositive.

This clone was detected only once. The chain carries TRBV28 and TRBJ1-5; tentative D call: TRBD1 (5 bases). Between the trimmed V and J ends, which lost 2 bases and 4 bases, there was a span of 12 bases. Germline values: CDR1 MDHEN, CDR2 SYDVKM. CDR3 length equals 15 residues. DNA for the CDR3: TGTGCCAGCAGTTTAGGGGGTCGGGAGAATCAGCCCCAGCATTTT. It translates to CASSLGGRENQPQHF.

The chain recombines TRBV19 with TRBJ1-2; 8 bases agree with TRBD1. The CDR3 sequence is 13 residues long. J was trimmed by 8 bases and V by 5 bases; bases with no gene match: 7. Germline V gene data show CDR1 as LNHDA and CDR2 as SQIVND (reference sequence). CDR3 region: CASSANPGGGYTF. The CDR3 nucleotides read TGTGCCAGTAGTGCCAACCCAGGGGGCGGCTACACCTTC. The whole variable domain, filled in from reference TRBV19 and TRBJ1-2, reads DGGITQSPKYLFRKEGQNVTLSCEQNLNHDAMYWYRQDPGQGLRLIYYSQIVNDFQKGDIAEGYSVSREKKESFPLTVTSAQKNPTAFYLCASSANPGGGYTFGSGTRLTVV.

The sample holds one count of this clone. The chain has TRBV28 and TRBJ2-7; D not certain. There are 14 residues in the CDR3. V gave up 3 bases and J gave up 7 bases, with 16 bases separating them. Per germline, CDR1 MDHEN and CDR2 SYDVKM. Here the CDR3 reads CASSLSQEILEQYF. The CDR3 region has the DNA TGTGCCAGCAGTTTGAGTCAAGAAATCTTGGAGCAGTACTTC.

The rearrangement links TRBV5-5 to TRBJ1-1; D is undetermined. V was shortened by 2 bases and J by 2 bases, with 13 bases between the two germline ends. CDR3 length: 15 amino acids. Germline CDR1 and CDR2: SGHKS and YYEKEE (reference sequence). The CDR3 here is CASSLALVLNTEAFF. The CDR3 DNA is TGTGCCAGCAGCTTAGCGTTGGTGCTAAACACTGAAGCTTTCTTT.

The CDR3 protein is CASSLVWGGYEQYF. In DNA form, the CDR3 reads TGTGCCAGCAGCTTAGTATGGGGAGGCTACGAGCAGTACTTC. The chain has TRBV7-9 and TRBJ2-7; tentative D call: TRBD2 (6 bases). CDR3 length: 14 residues. V lost 1 base, J lost 3 bases, and 10 bases lay in between. CDR1 is SEHNR, CDR2 FQNEAQ, per germline (reference sequence).

As DNA, the CDR3 is TGTGCCAGCAGTTTAGGGGGCCGTGCTGAAAAACTGTTTTTT. Translation: CASSLGGRAEKLFF. V and J are TRBV28 and TRBJ1-4, with a weak D call TRBD1 (6 bases). CDR1 is MDHEN and CDR2 is SYDVKM in the germline V gene. This CDR3 is built from 14 residues. V lost 2 bases, J lost 7 bases, and 11 bases lay in between.

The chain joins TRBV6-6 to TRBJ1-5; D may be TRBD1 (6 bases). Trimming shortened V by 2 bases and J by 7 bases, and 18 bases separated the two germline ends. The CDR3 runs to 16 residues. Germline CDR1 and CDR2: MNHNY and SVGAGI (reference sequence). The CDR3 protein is CASSYGHPGRGQPQHF. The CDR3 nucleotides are TGTGCCAGCAGTTACGGACACCCCGGGAGGGGGCAGCCCCAGCATTTT.

CDR3 protein: CASTPRAGAREQYF. Written as DNA, the CDR3 is TGTGCCAGCACCCCGAGGGCGGGGGCAAGGGAGCAGTACTTC. The J gene is TRBJ2-7, the V gene TRBV27; the D gene is possibly TRBD2 (7 bases). The V end was cut by 7 bases, the J end by 7 bases, with 20 bases between. Germline V CDR1 and CDR2: MNHEY, SMNVEV (reference sequence). The CDR3 is 14 residues long.

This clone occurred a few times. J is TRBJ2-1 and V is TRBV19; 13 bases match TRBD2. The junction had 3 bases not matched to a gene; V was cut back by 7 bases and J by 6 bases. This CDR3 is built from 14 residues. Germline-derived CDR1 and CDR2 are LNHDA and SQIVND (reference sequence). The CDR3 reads CASKLAGGFNEQFF. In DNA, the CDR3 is TGTGCCAGTAAACTAGCGGGAGGGTTCAATGAGCAGTTCTTC. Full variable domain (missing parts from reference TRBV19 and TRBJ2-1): DGGITQSPKYLFRKEGQNVTLSCEQNLNHDAMYWYRQDPGQGLRLIYYSQIVNDFQKGDIAEGYSVSREKKESFPLTVTSAQKNPTAFYLCASKLAGGFNEQFFGPGTRLTVL.

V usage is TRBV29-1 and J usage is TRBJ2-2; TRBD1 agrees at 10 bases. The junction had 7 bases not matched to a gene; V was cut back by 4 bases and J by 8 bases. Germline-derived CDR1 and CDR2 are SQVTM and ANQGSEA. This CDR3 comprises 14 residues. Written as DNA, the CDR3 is TGCAGCGTTGGGGGGGGACAGGGGTTGGGGGAGCTGTTTTTT. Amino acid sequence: CSVGGGQGLGELFF.

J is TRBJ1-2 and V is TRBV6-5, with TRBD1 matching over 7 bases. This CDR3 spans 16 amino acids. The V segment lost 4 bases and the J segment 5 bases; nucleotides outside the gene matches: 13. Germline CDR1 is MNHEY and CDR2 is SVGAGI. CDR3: CASSSSYRDSLYGYTF. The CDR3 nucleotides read TGTGCCAGCAGTTCATCTTACCGGGACAGTCTATATGGCTACACCTTC.

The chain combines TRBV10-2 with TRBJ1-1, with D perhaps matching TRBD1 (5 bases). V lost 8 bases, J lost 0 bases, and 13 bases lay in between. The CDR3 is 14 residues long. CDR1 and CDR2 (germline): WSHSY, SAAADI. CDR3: CASGEQEMNTEAFF. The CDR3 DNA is TGCGCCAGCGGAGAACAGGAGATGAACACTGAAGCTTTCTTT.

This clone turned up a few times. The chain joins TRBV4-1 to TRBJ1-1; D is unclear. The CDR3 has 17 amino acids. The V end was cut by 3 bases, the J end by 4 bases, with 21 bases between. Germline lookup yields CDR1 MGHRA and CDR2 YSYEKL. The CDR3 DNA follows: TGCGCCAGCAGCCACCCTCCGGGGTCCTCCCTGGGCACTGAAGCTTTCTTT. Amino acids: CASSHPPGSSLGTEAFF.

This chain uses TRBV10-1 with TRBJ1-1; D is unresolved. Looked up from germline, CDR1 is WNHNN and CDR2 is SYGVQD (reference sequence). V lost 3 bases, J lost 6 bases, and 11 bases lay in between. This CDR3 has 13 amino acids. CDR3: CASSDPGGSEAFF. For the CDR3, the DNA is TGCGCCAGCAGTGACCCGGGAGGCTCTGAAGCTTTCTTT.

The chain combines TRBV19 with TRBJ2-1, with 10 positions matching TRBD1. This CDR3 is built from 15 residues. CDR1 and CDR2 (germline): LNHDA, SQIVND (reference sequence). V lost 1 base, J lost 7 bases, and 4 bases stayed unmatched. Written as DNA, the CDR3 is TGTGCCAGTAGTATAGCGGGACAGGGGTTGAATGAGCAGTTCTTC. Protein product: CASSIAGQGLNEQFF.

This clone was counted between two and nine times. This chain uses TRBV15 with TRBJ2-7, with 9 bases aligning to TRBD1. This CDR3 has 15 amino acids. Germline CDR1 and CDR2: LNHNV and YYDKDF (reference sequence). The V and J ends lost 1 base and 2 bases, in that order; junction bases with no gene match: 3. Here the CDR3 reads CATSRGQGGTYEQYF. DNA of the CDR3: TGTGCCACCAGCAGAGGACAGGGGGGGACCTACGAGCAGTACTTC.

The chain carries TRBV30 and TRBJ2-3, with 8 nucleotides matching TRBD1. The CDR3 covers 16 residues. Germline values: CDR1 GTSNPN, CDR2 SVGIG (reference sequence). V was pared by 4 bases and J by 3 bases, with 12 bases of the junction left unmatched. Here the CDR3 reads CAWNPKTGAGTDTQYF. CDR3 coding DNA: TGTGCCTGGAACCCTAAGACAGGGGCGGGAACAGATACGCAGTATTTT.

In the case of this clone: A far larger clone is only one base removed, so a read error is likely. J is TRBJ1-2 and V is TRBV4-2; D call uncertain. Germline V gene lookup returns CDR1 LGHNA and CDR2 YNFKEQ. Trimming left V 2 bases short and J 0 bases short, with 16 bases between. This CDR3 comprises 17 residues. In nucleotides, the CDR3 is TGTGCCAGCAGCCAATTACCCTTCACAGAAGCTAACTATGGCTACACCTTC. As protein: CASSQLPFTEANYGYTF.